A single sample gave rise to the 32 T cell receptor beta chains below, sequenced in a study of technical replicates of blood from a few donors. Clones were read by immunoSEQ multiplex PCR, and TCRdb kept only the in-frame ones, dropping some. The sample has 50,000 to 65,000 clones; around 93% are singletons. Sequencing was done on a sample of PBMCs. These receptors came from a human donor in good health. Some clones in this sample may be carry-over from other donors' samples.

The gene calls are TRBV4-1 and TRBJ1-1; perhaps TRBD1 as D (5 bases). V was pared by 0 bases and J by 1 base, with 6 bases between. The CDR3 has 14 residues. Germline V gene sequence: CDR1 MGHRA, CDR2 YSYEKL. The CDR3 reads CASSQDGANTEAFF. The CDR3 DNA reads as TGCGCCAGCAGCCAAGATGGGGCGAACACTGAAGCTTTCTTT.

The CDR3 coding sequence is TGTGCTAGTGGTTTGGGCGGGGTACGGGGCTACACCTTC. Translating gives CASGLGGVRGYTF. V is TRBV12-5 and J is TRBJ1-2; no definite D call. Looked up from germline, CDR1 is LGHNT and CDR2 is FRNRAP. CDR3 size: 13 residues. Trimming removed 1 base from V and 8 bases from J, with 11 bases in between.

This clone was seen repeatedly, ten times or more. This chain joins TRBV9 and TRBJ1-3; TRBD1 might be the D (5 bases). The CDR3 totals 13 residues. Germline CDR1 and CDR2: SGDLS and YYNGEE. V lost 6 bases and J lost 2, with 9 bases in between. CDR3 nucleotides: TGTGCCAGCAAAGCAGGGACTGGAAACACCATATATTTT. Translation: CASKAGTGNTIYF.

The chain joins TRBV14 to TRBJ2-1; D might be TRBD2 (6 bases). The germline V gene has CDR1 SGHDN and CDR2 FVKESK. The CDR3 length is 16 residues. Trimming shortened V by 1 base and J by 3 bases, and 13 bases separated the two germline ends. The DNA of the CDR3 is TGTGCCAGCAGCCAAGTCGTGGGGGACTTCTACAATGAGCAGTTCTTC. Translated, it gives CASSQVVGDFYNEQFF.

The chain carries TRBV4-1 and TRBJ1-4; a possible D gene is TRBD1 (6 bases). The germline V gene encodes CDR1 MGHRA and CDR2 YSYEKL. Between the trimmed V and J ends, which lost 5 bases and 7 bases, there was a span of 17 bases. The CDR3 runs 15 residues. CDR3 region: CASSEGGLPAEKLFF. The CDR3 region has the DNA TGCGCCAGCAGCGAAGGGGGGCTCCCGGCTGAAAAACTGTTTTTT.

This chain links TRBV7-9 with TRBJ2-3; 11 bases line up with TRBD2. There are 15 residues in the CDR3. Trimming removed 6 bases from V and 4 bases from J; junction bases left unmatched: 6. Germline CDR1 is SEHNR and CDR2 is FQNEAQ (reference sequence). The CDR3 is CASRPLAGGADTQYF. The CDR3 DNA sequence: TGTGCCAGCAGGCCCCTAGCGGGAGGCGCAGATACGCAGTATTTT.

The genes are TRBV19 and TRBJ2-3; 7 bases are shared with TRBD1. Unmatched junction bases numbered 11, after V lost 9 bases and J lost 5 bases. CDR3 length: 14 residues. Germline CDR1 is LNHDA and CDR2 is SQIVND (reference sequence). In DNA form, the CDR3 reads TGTGCCAGCAAGAACAGGGGCGATAAAGATACGCAGTATTTT. Translating gives CASKNRGDKDTQYF.

This rearrangement joins TRBV30 to TRBJ2-7; 10 nucleotides line up with TRBD1. This CDR3 has 14 amino acids. Germline V CDR1 and CDR2: GTSNPN, SVGIG (reference sequence). V lost 4 bases to trimming and J lost 4 bases; unmatched junction nucleotides: 7. The DNA of the CDR3 is TGTGCCTGGACCACCGGGACAGGGGATTACGAGCAGTACTTC. This sequence encodes CAWTTGTGDYEQYF.

The chain has TRBV6-5 and TRBJ2-3; no definite D call. The germline V gene encodes CDR1 MNHEY and CDR2 SVGAGI. Trimming cost V 6 bases and J 0 bases, with 10 bases left between them. The CDR3 is 14 amino acids. The CDR3: CASSQTPSTDTQYF. The CDR3, as DNA: TGTGCCAGCAGCCAAACTCCCAGCACAGATACGCAGTATTTT.

This clone was recorded only once. The rearrangement uses TRBV18 and TRBJ2-7; possible D gene TRBD1, 6 bases. The CDR3 has 15 amino acids. CDR1 is KGHSH and CDR2 is LQKENI in the germline V gene. V shed 3 bases and J shed 3 bases, with 15 bases lying between them. The CDR3: CASSPPGQMSYEQYF. In DNA form, the CDR3 reads TGTGCCAGCTCACCTCCGGGACAAATGAGCTACGAGCAGTACTTC.

The chain joins TRBV4-2 to TRBJ1-4, with 8 bases that match TRBD1. V dropped 3 bases and J dropped 3; count of bases not matched to a gene: 6. The CDR3 extends over 16 amino acids. CDR1 LGHNA and CDR2 YNFKEQ come from the germline V gene. For the CDR3, the DNA is TGTGCCAGCAGCCACCTAACAGGGGGGCCTAATGAAAAACTGTTTTTT. This gives the protein CASSHLTGGPNEKLFF.

The chain recombines TRBV27 with TRBJ1-2; 7 bases align to TRBD1. V trimming: 4 bases; J trimming: 1 base; junction bases outside the gene matches: 6. The germline V gene has CDR1 MNHEY and CDR2 SMNVEV (reference sequence). This CDR3 region has 15 residues. The CDR3, as DNA: TGTGCCAGCAGTTCTGGACAGGTTTTTAACTATGGCTACACCTTC. Translated: CASSSGQVFNYGYTF.

The gene calls are TRBV7-2 and TRBJ1-2, with 7 bases identical to TRBD1. The germline gives CDR1 SGHTA, CDR2 FQGNSA. The CDR3 totals 12 residues. Trimming at V came to 8 bases and at J to 8 bases, leaving 8 bases not matched to a gene. CDR3 region: CASGNQGEGYTF. CDR3 coding DNA: TGTGCCAGCGGTAACCAGGGGGAGGGCTACACCTTC.

The chain is built from TRBV7-9 and TRBJ1-3; weak D call: TRBD1 (5 bases). Germline CDR1 SEHNR, CDR2 FQNEAQ (reference sequence). There are 16 residues in the CDR3. With 2 bases removed from V and 0 bases from J, the gap between germline ends came to 11 bases. CDR3 in DNA: TGTGCCAGCAGCTTATACAGGCTTCGCTCTGGAAACACCATATATTTT. Encoded protein: CASSLYRLRSGNTIYF.

The chain couples TRBV7-8 to TRBJ2-7; D gene ambiguous. This CDR3 has 11 residues. Trimming removed 4 bases at V and 2 bases at J, with 3 bases between. Looked up from germline, CDR1 is SGHVS and CDR2 is FQNEAQ. In DNA form, the CDR3 reads TGTGCCAGCAGCTCGGCCTACGAGCAGTACTTC. This codes for CASSSAYEQYF.

The chain combines TRBV2 with TRBJ1-2; D call uncertain. There are 13 residues in the CDR3. Trimming left V 6 bases short and J 7 bases short, with 15 bases between. Germline V gene lookup returns CDR1 SNHLY and CDR2 FYNNEI. DNA of the CDR3: TGTGCCAGCAGAGTCGGGAGTTTGGTTGGCTACACCTTC. Translating it yields CASRVGSLVGYTF.

The rearrangement links TRBV7-9 to TRBJ2-3, with TRBD1 matching 9 bases. Germline values: CDR1 SEHNR, CDR2 FQNEAQ (reference sequence). The V segment lost 3 bases and the J segment 2 bases; nucleotides outside the gene matches: 6. This CDR3 is built from 16 residues. CDR3 in amino acids: CASSFGDRATTDTQYF. The CDR3 DNA follows: TGTGCCAGCAGCTTCGGGGACAGGGCCACCACAGATACGCAGTATTTT.

The V and J genes are TRBV5-1 and TRBJ2-7; TRBD2 agrees at 9 bases. Trimming took 1 base from V and 0 from J; bases not matched to a gene: 2. Germline V gene sequence: CDR1 SGHRS, CDR2 YFSETQ. The CDR3 has 15 amino acids. The CDR3 DNA follows: TGCGCCAGCAGCTTGAATAGCGGGGGCTCCTACGAGCAGTACTTC. Residues: CASSLNSGGSYEQYF.

The rearrangement joins TRBV19 to TRBJ1-2; a possible D gene is TRBD1 (5 bases). Germline V gene data show CDR1 as LNHDA and CDR2 as SQIVND (reference sequence). V was cut by 6 bases and J by 8 bases, with 13 bases left in between. This CDR3 comprises 12 residues. CDR3 protein: CASRRDLGGYTF. The CDR3 region has the DNA TGTGCCAGTAGGCGGGACCTCGGGGGCTACACCTTC.

V and J are TRBV25-1 and TRBJ1-1; TRBD1 is a possible D gene (6 bases). The CDR3 extends over 15 amino acids. Germline CDR1 is MGHDK and CDR2 is SYGVNS. V gave up 6 bases and J gave up 1 base, with 15 bases separating them. CDR3 sequence (DNA): TGTGCCAGCAGAACAGCCGGGACAAGGAACACTGAAGCTTTCTTT. As protein: CASRTAGTRNTEAFF.

This clone was detected a few times. This sequence joins TRBV6-1 and TRBJ1-4, with a possible D match to TRBD1 (5 bases). V shed 5 bases and J shed 8 bases, with 18 bases lying between them. The CDR3 length is 15 residues. Looked up from germline, CDR1 is MNHNS and CDR2 is SASEGT. The DNA of the CDR3 is TGTGCCAGCAGTACTCCGGGGAGGGGCCAAGAAAAACTGTTTTTT. It yields the protein CASSTPGRGQEKLFF.

The rearrangement uses TRBV5-6 and TRBJ1-1, with D uncertain. The V end lost 0 bases, the J end lost 4 bases, and 10 bases lay between the germline ends. The CDR3 runs to 14 residues. CDR1 and CDR2 (germline): SGHDT, YYEEEE. Written as DNA, the CDR3 is TGTGCCAGCAGCTTGGCCCAGGAATCCACTGAAGCTTTCTTT. Its translation is CASSLAQESTEAFF.

The chain combines TRBV9 with TRBJ1-2, with D possibly matching TRBD1 (5 bases). Germline CDR1 reads SGDLS; CDR2 reads YYNGEE. V shed 4 bases and J shed 6 bases, with 13 bases lying between them. This CDR3 has 13 residues. CDR3 coding DNA: TGTGCCAGCAGCCCGGCAGGGATGAATGGCTACACCTTC. Protein sequence: CASSPAGMNGYTF. Looking up the rest from reference TRBV9 and TRBJ1-2 gives the full variable domain: DSGVTQTPKHLITATGQRVTLRCSPRSGDLSVYWYQQSLDQGLQFLIQYYNGEERAKGNILERFSAQQFPDLHSELNLSSLELGDSALYFCASSPAGMNGYTFGSGTRLTVV.

The rearrangement joins TRBV19 to TRBJ1-1; tentatively, D is TRBD1 (6 bases). Per germline, CDR1 LNHDA and CDR2 SQIVND (reference sequence). Trimming removed 6 bases from V and 0 bases from J, with 11 bases in between. The CDR3 extends over 14 amino acids. The CDR3 coding sequence is TGTGCCAGTAGGAGGGGGACCCTGAACACTGAAGCTTTCTTT. This codes for CASRRGTLNTEAFF.

This rearrangement joins TRBV7-9 to TRBJ2-3, with TRBD2 matching over 13 bases. The V segment lost 5 bases and the J segment 4 bases; nucleotides outside the gene matches: 3. The CDR3 has 15 residues. Germline V gene data show CDR1 as SEHNR and CDR2 as FQNEAQ (reference sequence). CDR3 sequence reads: CASSRTSGSADTQYF. DNA for the CDR3: TGTGCCAGCAGCCGGACTAGCGGGAGTGCAGATACGCAGTATTTT.

In this sample, this clone turned up once. This sequence joins TRBV5-1 and TRBJ1-4; D is unclear. Germline assignment: CDR1 SGHRS and CDR2 YFSETQ. V was pared by 0 bases and J by 8 bases, with 14 bases between. This CDR3 is built from 15 residues. CDR3: CASSLAAQTEEKLFF. In DNA, the CDR3 is TGCGCCAGCAGCTTGGCCGCACAGACGGAAGAAAAACTGTTTTTT.

The CDR3 DNA is TGTGCCAGTATAACGGGGGGCGGTGGAAACACTGAAGCTTTCTTT. Amino acids: CASITGGGGNTEAFF. This chain connects TRBV19 to TRBJ1-1, with D possibly matching TRBD1 (6 bases). The CDR3 is made up of 15 amino acids. V lost 7 bases and J 2 bases, leaving 17 bases between the germline ends. Germline V CDR1 and CDR2: LNHDA, SQIVND (reference sequence).

The V call is TRBV29-1, the J call TRBJ2-1, with TRBD2 as a possible D gene (6 bases). This CDR3 spans 13 amino acids. With 4 bases removed from V and 6 bases from J, the gap between germline ends came to 13 bases. Per germline, CDR1 SQVTM and CDR2 ANQGSEA. The CDR3 loop reads CSVGRLAANEQFF. CDR3 DNA sequence: TGCAGCGTTGGGCGCTTAGCGGCCAATGAGCAGTTCTTC.

The chain links TRBV19 to TRBJ1-2; 8 bases agree with TRBD1. V shed 7 bases and J 6 bases; nucleotides not matched to a gene: 4. The CDR3 is made up of 12 amino acids. CDR1 LNHDA and CDR2 SQIVND come from the germline V gene (reference sequence). The CDR3 reads CASKQGADGYTF. CDR3 DNA sequence: TGTGCCAGTAAGCAGGGGGCAGATGGCTACACCTTC.

The chain recombines TRBV7-9 with TRBJ2-7; tentative D call: TRBD1 (5 bases). This CDR3 contains 13 residues. Germline V gene data show CDR1 as SEHNR and CDR2 as FQNEAQ (reference sequence). V gave up 1 base and J gave up 3 bases, with 7 bases separating them. The CDR3 DNA reads TGTGCCAGCAGCTTAGGTAGGGGCTACGAGCAGTACTTC. Its protein product is CASSLGRGYEQYF.

The chain carries TRBV11-2 and TRBJ2-1; D gene ambiguous. The V and J ends lost 5 bases and 9 bases respectively, with 17 bases between them. CDR3 size: 14 residues. Germline loops: CDR1 SGHAT, CDR2 FQNNGV. Here the CDR3 DNA reads TGTGCCAGCAGCCCTTCCGCGACCCCGGGTGAGCAGTTCTTC. It encodes CASSPSATPGEQFF.

The chain joins TRBV19 to TRBJ1-2; a possible D gene is TRBD1 (6 bases). Germline CDR1 and CDR2: LNHDA and SQIVND (reference sequence). V lost 1 base to trimming and J lost 4 bases, with 7 bases between them. This CDR3 region has 13 residues. The CDR3 sequence is CASSIGTVYGYTF. CDR3 DNA sequence: TGTGCCAGTAGTATAGGGACAGTCTATGGCTACACCTTC. Complete variable domain (other parts from reference TRBV19 and TRBJ1-2): DGGITQSPKYLFRKEGQNVTLSCEQNLNHDAMYWYRQDPGQGLRLIYYSQIVNDFQKGDIAEGYSVSREKKESFPLTVTSAQKNPTAFYLCASSIGTVYGYTFGSGTRLTVV.